This TCR beta chain was captured by sequencing in a study of blood T cell repertoires in COVID-19. Notes on this clone: A junction boundary mismatches the germline segment, possibly from a read error.

The CDR3 is made up of 14 amino acids. CDR1 is MNHEY and CDR2 is SVGAGI in the germline V gene. Clones were sequenced by immunoSEQ multiplex PCR, and TCRdb holds only the in-frame ones, with some missing. The sample contains about 210,000 clones, just under 90% of which appear only once. This rearrangement joins TRBV6-5 to TRBJ2-5; 7 bases match TRBD2. This clonotype was sampled from a man aged 55 to 70 who had recovered from COVID-19. Sequencing used peripheral blood. CDR3 amino acids: CASSHSSGTGTQYF. DNA of the CDR3: TGTGCCAGCAGTCACTCTAGCGGCACGGGGACCCAGTACTTC.